A single T cell receptor (beta chain) is shown here with its context. Its specificity is unknown. These data are taken from a study of vaccination effects on CD4 cells after COVID-19. As for the study in general: Following the second dose by a median of 72 days, the post-vaccine samples were obtained. Overall study findings and caveats: Marked clonal contraction was seen late after vaccination (in both infection- and vaccine-induced clones).

With the ViraFEST assay, the study expanded antigen-specific CD4+ T cells using viral peptide pools, then sequenced them. Following a roughly 9-day culture, CD4+ T cells were purified. Participants got two doses of BNT162b2 or mRNA-1273 vaccine. Vaccine recipients had no previous SARS-CoV-2 infection; their nucleocapsid antibodies were negative. Repertoires were generated with immunoSEQ multiplex PCR, while TCRdb's copy carries only in-frame clones and drops some. The table lists approximately 31,000 clones, around three quarters of them singletons, with 10% to 15% in the top ten. This CDR3 comprises 14 residues. V lost 4 bases to trimming and J lost 4 bases, with 13 bases between them. Germline V gene data show CDR1 as SNHLY and CDR2 as FYNNEI.

Here the sequenced sample was CD4+ T cells from PBMCs cultured with HCoV-229E spike peptides, taken after COVID-19 vaccination. The origin of this receptor is a human donor who received a COVID-19 vaccine. The rearrangement uses TRBV2 and TRBJ1-2; D gene unclear. DNA for the CDR3: TGTGCCAGCAGTGCTATTAACAGCTTCTATGGCTACACCTTC. Translation gives CASSAINSFYGYTF. Variable domain in full (rest from reference TRBV2 and TRBJ1-2): EPEVTQTPSHQVTQMGQEVILRCVPISNHLYFYWYRQILGQKVEFLVSFYNNEISEKSEIFDDQFSVERPDGSNFTLKIRSTKLEDSAMYFCASSAINSFYGYTFGSGTRLTVV.